The source of this TCR beta chain is a study of blood T cell repertoires in COVID-19. Study overall: PBMCs, B-cell-depleted T cells, or T cells provided the cDNA or gDNA that made up the material.

Produced via immunoSEQ multiplex PCR; TCRdb's table is partial and in-frame only. The sample has approximately 400,000 clones, about 87% seen once. A remark on this clone: The junction departs from germline at one end; a sequencing error may be responsible.

The TCR comes from a woman in her forties or fifties with COVID-19, enrolled during active disease. The specimen was peripheral blood.

The CDR3 DNA reads TGTGCCAGCAGCCTTACGACTACTACTGAAAAACTGTTTTTT. Translating it yields CASSLTTTTEKLFF. The rearrangement uses TRBV9 and TRBJ1-4; D ambiguous. CDR3 size: 14 residues. The germline V gene encodes CDR1 SGDLS and CDR2 YYNGEE.